The rows below give T cell receptor beta chains drawn from one sample of a study of PD-L1 blockade in urothelial cancer. Some clones are missing from TCRdb's copy, which holds only in-frame ones; the method was immunoSEQ multiplex PCR. This table holds roughly 90,000 clones, roughly nine tenths found once. Sample: PBMCs, taken around atezolizumab (anti-PD-L1) treatment. These TCRs come from a man aged 60 to 75 with urothelial cancer. The CDR3 runs from the conserved cysteine through the conserved F or W. D genes are given only for firm matches. Size is stated for part of the rows, as once, few or many counts, or as a class when the clone is expanded.

clone_size,d_call,j_call,v_call,cdr3_aa,cdr3_nt
NA,NA,TRBJ2-3,TRBV10-1,CASSEPGKTDTQYF,TGCGCCAGCAGTGAACCAGGGAAGACAGATACGCAGTATTTT
NA,TRBD2,TRBJ2-3,TRBV11-2,CASSLGLAGGLEDTQYF,TGTGCCAGCAGCTTAGGGCTAGCGGGGGGGCTTGAAGATACGCAGTATTTT
NA,NA,TRBJ1-1,TRBV11-1,CASSWDIVNTEAFF,TGTGCCAGCAGTTGGGACATAGTGAACACTGAAGCTTTCTTT
NA,TRBD2,TRBJ2-1,TRBV4-3,CASSQGLAGGLYNEQFF,TGCGCCAGCAGCCAGGGACTAGCGGGAGGTCTCTACAATGAGCAGTTCTTC
NA,TRBD2,TRBJ2-7,TRBV6-1,CAATPGLADYEQYF,TGTGCCGCCACTCCGGGACTAGCAGACTACGAGCAGTACTTC
NA,NA,TRBJ2-7,TRBV18,CASSRRGGPYEQYF,TGTGCCAGCTCACGGCGCGGGGGCCCCTACGAGCAGTACTTC
NA,TRBD1,TRBJ1-2,TRBV6-6,CASSSPGTGNGYTF,TGTGCCAGCAGTTCTCCCGGGACAGGGAACGGCTACACCTTC
NA,TRBD2,TRBJ2-6,TRBV7-8,CASSEAYGGGISGANVLTF,TGTGCCAGCAGTGAGGCTTATGGCGGGGGGATTTCTGGGGCCAACGTCCTGACTTTC
NA,TRBD2,TRBJ2-5,TRBV7-2,CASSTEMGEGETQYF,TGTGCCAGCAGCACAGAGATGGGGGAGGGAGAGACCCAGTACTTC
NA,TRBD1,TRBJ1-5,TRBV6-1,CASSEAQGGQPQHF,TGTGCCAGCAGTGAAGCACAGGGGGGCCAGCCCCAGCATTTT
NA,TRBD2,TRBJ2-1,TRBV19,CASSIRGGVEQFF,TGTGCCAGTAGTATCCGCGGGGGGGTCGAGCAGTTCTTC
NA,TRBD1,TRBJ2-6,TRBV7-2,CASSQTWTGRSGANVLTF,TGTGCCAGCAGCCAAACCTGGACAGGGCGCTCTGGGGCCAACGTCCTGACTTTC
NA,TRBD2,TRBJ2-1,TRBV6-5,CASNKGLAGYHEQFF,TGTGCCAGCAATAAGGGACTAGCGGGATATCATGAGCAGTTCTTC
NA,TRBD1,TRBJ2-7,TRBV6-1,CASSLRTGLGEQYF,TGTGCCAGCAGCCTCAGGACAGGGTTGGGCGAGCAGTACTTC
NA,TRBD2,TRBJ2-2,TRBV27,CASSFSGIGTGELFF,TGTGCCAGCAGTTTCAGCGGGATCGGCACCGGGGAGCTGTTTTTT
NA,TRBD2,TRBJ2-2,TRBV5-4,CASSLGTSGGSGELFF,TGTGCCAGCAGCCTCGGGACTAGCGGGGGATCTGGGGAGCTGTTTTTT
once,TRBD1,TRBJ2-7,TRBV18,CASSLGQGNEQYF,TGTGCCAGCTCTCTCGGACAGGGTAACGAGCAGTACTTC
NA,TRBD2,TRBJ2-7,TRBV5-1,CASSLGAGGLNYEQYF,TGCGCCAGCAGCTTGGGAGCGGGAGGGCTAAACTACGAGCAGTACTTC
NA,NA,TRBJ2-1,TRBV6-5,CASSSRGNNEQFF,TGTGCCAGCAGTTCCCGGGGGAACAATGAGCAGTTCTTC
NA,TRBD1,TRBJ1-1,TRBV7-2,CASSSDRGTEAFF,TGTGCCAGCAGCTCAGACAGGGGTACTGAAGCTTTCTTT
NA,TRBD2,TRBJ2-3,TRBV9,CASSEGTSPYLPDTQYF,TGTGCCAGCAGCGAAGGGACTAGCCCTTATCTCCCAGATACGCAGTATTTT
once,TRBD2,TRBJ2-7,TRBV7-2,CASRAGLAGVYEQYF,TGTGCCAGCAGAGCGGGACTAGCGGGAGTTTACGAGCAGTACTTC
NA,TRBD2,TRBJ2-5,TRBV5-1,CASSSSGTSEETQYF,TGCGCCAGCAGCTCCTCCGGGACTAGCGAAGAGACCCAGTACTTC
NA,TRBD2,TRBJ2-5,TRBV7-3,CASSLIPRPASGGPQETQYF,TGTGCCAGCAGCTTAATTCCCCGCCCCGCTAGCGGGGGGCCTCAAGAGACCCAGTACTTC
NA,NA,TRBJ2-7,TRBV30,CAWSVQDISYEQYF,TGTGCCTGGAGTGTCCAGGACATCTCCTACGAGCAGTACTTC